What follows is one T cell receptor (beta chain) and its context. Antigen: not known. The germline V gene encodes CDR1 SGHRS and CDR2 YFSETQ. The CDR3 has 14 amino acids. The V gene lost 3 bases and the J gene lost 7 bases, with 16 bases spanning the gap. The sample is drawn from a study of T cell responses to AZD1222 COVID-19 vaccine. Here immunoSEQ multiplex PCR was the method, and the copy in TCRdb shows in-frame clones only, minus some. The top ten hold 7.5% of the sample, which has more than 85,000 clones, 91% seen once. General study results and limits: Across the whole spike, CD4 TCRs peaked at regions 160-218 and 743-854. Spike-specific TCR breadth and depth both grew after two AZD1222 doses. In a largely white British group with more females than males, clonal diversity was possibly underestimated.

This sequence joins TRBV5-1 and TRBJ1-2; D not resolved. The sequence came from an adult in good health. This sample comprised peripheral blood, obtained on day 0 of AZD1222 vaccination. The CDR3 sequence is CASSSALPKGGYTF. The CDR3 DNA sequence: TGCGCCAGCAGCTCCGCCCTTCCAAAGGGTGGCTACACCTTC.